Below, 21 T cell receptor beta chains from the same sample are listed, as sequenced in a study of HIV-infected patients and healthy controls. Antiretroviral therapy had run roughly three months, about 14 weeks, before follow-up blood collection. Whole blood was used without fractionation, so all unsorted peripheral T cells were included. Alpha and beta constant-region primers primed reverse transcription of 400 to 500 ng RNA. Alpha and beta chain libraries were made separately by chain-specific third strand synthesis with multiplexing indices. TCRdb re-analysed the 5' RACE reads in MiXCR, keeping a single row per CDR3 protein. The repertoire holds some 20,000 distinct CDR3 sequences, with about 9% as singletons. This specimen was blood, taken during antiretroviral therapy. The receptors were gathered from an adult with HIV infection.

This clonotype was seen ten or more times. The chain joins TRBV3-1 to TRBJ2-1; D is unclear. The CDR3 is made up of 11 amino acids. V was pared by 1 base and J by 6 bases, with 1 base between. Looked up from germline, CDR1 is LGHDT and CDR2 is YNNKEL (reference sequence). CDR3 nucleotide sequence: TGTGCCAGCAGCCAAGGCAATGAGCAGTTCTTC. It encodes CASSQGNEQFF.

In this sample, this clonotype is medium-sized. The J gene is TRBJ2-3, the V gene TRBV7-2, with TRBD2 as a possible D gene (6 bases). This CDR3 has 18 residues. Trimming shortened V by 1 base and J by 2 bases, and 19 bases separated the two germline ends. CDR1 is SGHTA and CDR2 is FQGNSA in the germline V gene. The CDR3 region is CASSLEVGGVGNTDTQYF. The CDR3 DNA sequence: TGTGCCAGCAGCTTAGAGGTCGGCGGGGTCGGGAACACAGATACGCAGTATTTT. Full variable domain (remainder filled in from reference TRBV7-2 and TRBJ2-3): GAGVSQSPSNKVTEKGKDVELRCDPISGHTALYWYRQSLGQGLEFLIYFQGNSAPDKSGLPSDRFSAERTGGSVSTLTIQRTQQEDSAVYLCASSLEVGGVGNTDTQYFGPGTRLTVL.

This clonotype came up many times. The rearrangement uses TRBV30 and TRBJ1-6; D ambiguous. The V end lost 2 bases, the J end lost 3 bases, and 11 bases lay between the germline ends. CDR1 and CDR2 (germline): GTSNPN, SVGIG (reference sequence). This CDR3 has 15 amino acids. The CDR3 coding sequence is TGTGCCTGGAGTCGGGTCGCAGTCTATAATTCACCCCTCCACTTT. Translation gives CAWSRVAVYNSPLHF.

The V and J genes are TRBV18 and TRBJ1-2; no reliable D call. The CDR3 is 12 amino acids. V dropped 3 bases and J dropped 5 bases, with 7 bases sitting between them. Looked up from germline, CDR1 is KGHSH and CDR2 is LQKENI. This CDR3 reads CASSPDSYGYTF. In DNA form, the CDR3 reads TGTGCCAGCTCACCCGATAGTTATGGCTACACCTTC.

The V and J genes are TRBV30 and TRBJ2-4; D remains unclear. The germline V gene has CDR1 GTSNPN and CDR2 SVGIG (reference sequence). V was pared by 3 bases and J by 1 base, with 13 bases between. The CDR3 sequence is 15 residues long. The CDR3 DNA sequence: TGTGCCTGGAGCCAGAGGTTAATTGCCAAAAACATTCAGTACTTC. This translates into CAWSQRLIAKNIQYF.

This clonotype was counted at least ten times. The V call is TRBV5-1, the J call TRBJ1-4; unclear D gene. The CDR3 runs 14 residues. Germline lookup yields CDR1 SGHRS and CDR2 YFSETQ. Trimming cost V 2 bases and J 8 bases, with 13 bases left between them. The DNA for the CDR3 is TGCGCCAGCAGCTTTACCGGGCCCGGGGAAAAACTGTTTTTT. Protein sequence: CASSFTGPGEKLFF.

This clonotype was seen at least ten times. The CDR3 DNA sequence: TGCGCCAGCAGCTTGGGGCAGGGGTGGGCTGAAGCTTTCTTT. It encodes CASSLGQGWAEAFF. The rearrangement links TRBV5-1 to TRBJ1-1; weak D call: TRBD1 (6 bases). The CDR3 has 14 residues. Deletions cut 0 bases from V and 6 bases from J, with 12 bases between. Germline V gene sequence: CDR1 SGHRS, CDR2 YFSETQ.

Many counts were recorded for this clonotype. The chain links TRBV9 to TRBJ1-4; perhaps TRBD1 as D (6 bases). Germline V gives CDR1 SGDLS, CDR2 YYNGEE. This CDR3 region has 16 residues. With 6 bases removed from V and 5 bases from J, the gap between germline ends came to 20 bases. The CDR3 bases are TGTGCCAGCACCCCTGGAACGGGGGCGAGGAATGAAAAACTGTTTTTT. Its translation is CASTPGTGARNEKLFF.

This clonotype was seen repeatedly, ten times or more. V gene TRBV14 combines with J gene TRBJ1-2; 7 positions agree with TRBD1. CDR3 length equals 15 residues. The germline gives CDR1 SGHDN, CDR2 FVKESK. The junction had 3 bases not matched to a gene; V was cut back by 0 bases and J by 2 bases. CDR3 coding DNA: TGTGCCAGCAGCCAAGATATGGGACAGAACTATGGCTACACCTTC. Its translation: CASSQDMGQNYGYTF. The variable domain in full, completed from reference TRBV14 and TRBJ1-2, reads EAGVTQFPSHSVIEKGQTVTLRCDPISGHDNLYWYRRVMGKEIKFLLHFVKESKQDESGMPNNRFLAERTGGTYSTLKVQPAELEDSGVYFCASSQDMGQNYGYTFGSGTRLTVV.

The CDR3 region is CARKAGGTDTQYF. CDR3 coding DNA: TGTGCCAGAAAAGCGGGAGGTACGGATACGCAGTATTTT. The genes are TRBV19 and TRBJ2-3; 9 nucleotides agree with TRBD2. V trimming: 9 bases; J trimming: 6 bases; junction bases outside the gene matches: 7. This CDR3 is built from 13 residues. Per germline, CDR1 LNHDA and CDR2 SQIVND (reference sequence).

This clonotype was found a few times. The V and J genes are TRBV4-1 and TRBJ1-5, with unresolved D. Germline CDR1 MGHRA, CDR2 YSYEKL. Trimming took 1 base from V and 4 from J, leaving 5 bases between them. The CDR3 has 13 residues. The CDR3 DNA reads TGCGCCAGCAGCCAAGGGAGAAATCAGCCCCAGCATTTT. It encodes CASSQGRNQPQHF.

This clonotype was found many times. The chain joins TRBV3-1 to TRBJ2-7, with 9 bases matching TRBD1. The CDR3 is 14 residues long. V lost 3 bases to trimming and J lost 3 bases; unmatched junction nucleotides: 3. CDR1 and CDR2 (germline): LGHDT, YNNKEL (reference sequence). CDR3 coding DNA: TGTGCCAGCAGCCACCGACAGGGGGGCTACGAGCAGTACTTC. Amino acid sequence: CASSHRQGGYEQYF.

At least ten counts were recorded for this clonotype. The chain combines TRBV4-1 with TRBJ2-3; D uncertain. The CDR3 is 14 amino acids. Germline V gene lookup returns CDR1 MGHRA and CDR2 YSYEKL. Trimming removed 0 bases from V and 1 base from J, with 5 bases in between. The CDR3 here is CASSQDPGTDTQYF. The CDR3 DNA sequence: TGCGCCAGCAGCCAAGATCCGGGCACAGATACGCAGTATTTT.

At least ten counts were recorded for this clonotype. This chain connects TRBV19 to TRBJ1-4; tentatively, D is TRBD1 (5 bases). V was cut by 3 bases and J by 3 bases, with 8 bases left in between. Germline values: CDR1 LNHDA, CDR2 SQIVND (reference sequence). The CDR3 totals 14 residues. DNA of the CDR3: TGTGCCAGTAGTATGAAGGGACCTAATGAAAAACTGTTTTTT. It translates to CASSMKGPNEKLFF.

The chain joins TRBV14 to TRBJ2-1; D is possibly TRBD1 (6 bases). Germline V lookup: CDR1 SGHDN, CDR2 FVKESK. This CDR3 contains 16 residues. V dropped 4 bases and J dropped 5 bases, with 18 bases sitting between them. The CDR3 coding sequence is TGTGCCAGCAGCCCCCCAAGCGGCAGGGGCCACAATGAGCAGTTCTTC. Protein sequence: CASSPPSGRGHNEQFF.

This clonotype came up many times. The rearrangement uses TRBV25-1 and TRBJ2-2; 7 bases are shared with TRBD1. This CDR3 has 16 amino acids. CDR1 is MGHDK, CDR2 SYGVNS, per germline. Germline trimming cut 5 bases from V and 0 bases from J; bases unmatched to any gene: 6. In DNA form, the CDR3 reads TGTGCCAGCAGTTCCCAAACAGGGGCGAACACCGGGGAGCTGTTTTTT. Protein product: CASSSQTGANTGELFF. The variable domain in full, completed from reference TRBV25-1 and TRBJ2-2, reads EADIYQTPRYLVIGTGKKITLECSQTMGHDKMYWYQQDPGMELHLIHYSYGVNSTEKGDLSSESTVSRIRTEHFPLTLESARPSHTSQYLCASSSQTGANTGELFFGEGSRLTVL.

This clonotype was seen ten or more times. This chain uses TRBV24-1 with TRBJ1-2, with D possibly being TRBD1 (5 bases). The CDR3 spans 12 residues. CDR1 and CDR2 from the germline V gene are KGHDR and SFDVKD. The germline V and J ends were trimmed by 4 bases and 6 bases, with 8 bases remaining between them. CDR3 sequence (DNA): TGTGCCACCAGTGAGTGGGGGGATGGCTACACCTTC. Protein product: CATSEWGDGYTF.

In this sample, this clonotype turned up many times. The junction departs from the called germline gene at one end, perhaps through a read error. The chain links TRBV9 to TRBJ2-1, with TRBD2 as a possible D gene (6 bases). This CDR3 region has 13 residues. Looked up from germline, CDR1 is SGDLS and CDR2 is YYNGEE. Here the CDR3 reads CASIVWGEDEQFF. In DNA, the CDR3 is TGTGCCAGCATCGTATGGGGGGAGGATGAGCAGTTCTTC. Full variable domain (missing parts from reference TRBV9 and TRBJ2-1): DSGVTQTPKHLITATGQRVTLRCSPRSGDLSVYWYQQSLDQGLQFLIQYYNGEERAKGNILERFSAQQFPDLHSELNLSSLELGDSALYFCASIVWGEDEQFFGPGTRLTVL.

This clonotype was counted many times. The chain carries TRBV20-1 and TRBJ2-7; D is perhaps TRBD1 or TRBD2 (6 bases each). The length of the CDR3 is 15 residues. Looked up from germline, CDR1 is DFQATT and CDR2 is SNEGSKA (reference sequence). V lost 0 bases and J 3 bases, leaving 15 bases between the germline ends. The DNA of the CDR3 is TGCAGTGCTAGAGATACAAGGGGGGCTGTCTACGAGCAGTACTTC. Amino acids: CSARDTRGAVYEQYF.

A few counts support this clonotype. The gene calls are TRBV5-1 and TRBJ2-3; unclear D gene. The germline gives CDR1 SGHRS, CDR2 YFSETQ. The CDR3 runs 14 residues. V was cut by 2 bases and J by 4 bases, with 11 bases left in between. The CDR3 region has the DNA TGCGCCAGCAGCTTAGCGTTTACCGCAGATACGCAGTATTTT. Amino acids: CASSLAFTADTQYF. Complete variable domain (other parts from reference TRBV5-1 and TRBJ2-3): KAGVTQTPRYLIKTRGQQVTLSCSPISGHRSVSWYQQTPGQGLQFLFEYFSETQRNKGNFPGRFSGRQFSNSRSEMNVSTLELGDSALYLCASSLAFTADTQYFGPGTRLTVL.

This clonotype was counted many times. The chain employs TRBV7-9 and TRBJ1-4; D not resolved. Germline V CDR1 and CDR2: SEHNR, FQNEAQ (reference sequence). The ends were cut back, 4 bases at V and 6 bases at J, with 9 bases in the middle. The CDR3 is 13 residues long. The CDR3: CASSWTLDEKLFF. CDR3 sequence (DNA): TGTGCCAGCAGCTGGACCCTTGATGAAAAACTGTTTTTT. The full variable domain, with the rest looked up from reference TRBV7-9 and TRBJ1-4, is DTGVSQNPRHKITKRGQNVTFRCDPISEHNRLYWYRQTLGQGPEFLTYFQNEAQLEKSRLLSDRFSAERPKGSFSTLEIQRTEQGDSAMYLCASSWTLDEKLFFGSGTQLSVL.